This T cell receptor (beta chain) was obtained from a study of OX40 agonist ivuxolimab in advanced cancers. Study-level findings and limits: Dose levels from 0.1 to 3.0 mg/kg saw CD4+ and CD8+ blood T cells expand clonally by week 6. Compared with CD4+, CD8+ T cells on average had more expanded clones.

The CDR3 runs 12 residues. The V and J ends lost 7 bases and 5 bases respectively, with 9 bases between them. Germline CDR1 and CDR2: SNHLY and FYNNEI. Using immunoSEQ multiplex PCR, the repertoire was profiled, and TCRdb retains in-frame clones only, with some absent. The sample lists some 99,000 clones, just under 85% seen once, with about 1.6% in the top ten. Comment on this clone: The antigen remains undetermined.

Sequencing was performed on CD4+ or CD8+ T cells sorted from blood, taken in a trial of the OX40 agonist ivuxolimab. This chain links TRBV2 with TRBJ2-1; weak D call: TRBD1 (5 bases). This clonotype was obtained from an adult with an advanced solid tumor such as melanoma, head and neck, liver or kidney cancer. DNA of the CDR3: TGTGCCAGCAACGACAGAAACAATGAGCAGTTCTTC. Protein sequence: CASNDRNNEQFF.